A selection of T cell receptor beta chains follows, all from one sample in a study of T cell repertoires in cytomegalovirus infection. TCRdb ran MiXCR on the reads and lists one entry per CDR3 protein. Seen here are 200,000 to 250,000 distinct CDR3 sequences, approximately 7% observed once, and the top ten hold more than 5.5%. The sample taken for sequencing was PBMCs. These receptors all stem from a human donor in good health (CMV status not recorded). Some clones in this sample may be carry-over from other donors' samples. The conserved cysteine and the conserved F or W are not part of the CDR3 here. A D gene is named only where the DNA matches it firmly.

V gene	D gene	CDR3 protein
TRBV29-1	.	SVPGTWGYT
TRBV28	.	ASKSTSSYEQY
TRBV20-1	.	SARRLESSYEQY
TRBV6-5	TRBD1	ASSYDPGQGKF
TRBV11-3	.	ASSSDPDTEAF
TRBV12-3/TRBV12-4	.	ASSPVSRGNTGELF
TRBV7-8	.	ASSSTHDGNQPQH
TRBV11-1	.	ASSLVVAGDTEAF
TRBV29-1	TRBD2	SVVRGEKTQY
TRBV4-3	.	ASSQDLLQGTYGYT
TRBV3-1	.	ASSQDRTQGNIQY
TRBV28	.	ASSSYPQAADTQY
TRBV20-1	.	SARVPGPDGYT
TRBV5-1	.	ASSSGGQGFSEAF
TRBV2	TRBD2	ASGGKSSGGNEQF
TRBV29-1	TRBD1	SVVGGTNTDTQY
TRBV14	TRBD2	ASSQSGLAGNEQF
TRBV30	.	AWSEAVYGYT
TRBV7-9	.	ASSRLGTEINEKLF
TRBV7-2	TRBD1	ASSLAGGARQPQH
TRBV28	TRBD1	ASSPRGLGGDYGYT
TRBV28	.	ASSLPVSIYT
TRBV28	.	ASSLEVLSYEQY
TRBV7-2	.	ASSSDSSFGELF
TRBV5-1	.	ASSLGQTKITQY
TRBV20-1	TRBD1	SASGAGTGLVYGYT
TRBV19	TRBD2	ASIGTSGTNNEQF
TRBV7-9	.	ASSLPTGTGNTIY
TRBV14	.	ASSQQEGTGELF
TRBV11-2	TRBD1	ASSLDSGTGIYGYT
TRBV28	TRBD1	ASVAGGAYEQY
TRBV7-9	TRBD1	ASRSTGGGEKLF
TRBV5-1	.	ASSLGGAGEYEKLF
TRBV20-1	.	SASLPTNEKLF
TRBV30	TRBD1	AWTSHGQGFNSPLH
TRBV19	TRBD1	ASSGTGAYEQY
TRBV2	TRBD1	ASRDSRTGNVLT
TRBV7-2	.	ASSFDRGHQETQY
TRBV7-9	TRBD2	ASSTSGTDTQY
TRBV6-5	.	ASKRDTIVGGYT
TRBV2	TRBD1	ASSGQGARSYAF
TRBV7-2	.	ASSHPGSSGEQY
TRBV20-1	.	SARRHLDGYT
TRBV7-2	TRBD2	ATLAGGLPDTQY
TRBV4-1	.	ASSQEKIGGIAF
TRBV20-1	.	SATTGRNTEAF
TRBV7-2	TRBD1	ASSYSWDSYGYT
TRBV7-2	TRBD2	ASSAPATGGADTQY
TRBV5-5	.	ASSLEAPGSGVETQY
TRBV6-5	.	ASSYSGGINQPQH
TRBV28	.	ASNDPRFNQPQH
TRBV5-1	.	ASRLAREAF
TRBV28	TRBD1	ASSSTGPDTGELF
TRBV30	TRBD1	AWSKDRGTTGELF
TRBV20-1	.	SARGRMNTEAF